Below are 27 T cell receptor beta chains sequenced from a single sample in a study of cytomegalovirus exposure and HLA in healthy donors. Profiling relied on immunoSEQ multiplex PCR, and the TCRdb table lists in-frame clones only, not all of them. The data show a few hundred thousand clones, approximately 88% seen once. The sequenced sample was PBMCs. These receptors were collected from a woman in her twenties or thirties in good health and CMV-seropositive.

V gene TRBV4-1 combines with J gene TRBJ2-5, with 9 bases that match TRBD2. The CDR3 is made up of 15 amino acids. The trim removed 3 bases at V and 5 bases at J, leaving 7 bases unmatched. Germline CDR1 reads MGHRA; CDR2 reads YSYEKL. Written as DNA, the CDR3 is TGCGCCAGCAGCCATTTGATAGCGGGAGTGGAGACCCAGTACTTC. As protein: CASSHLIAGVETQYF.

This chain connects TRBV20-1 to TRBJ1-2; D ambiguous. Trimming left V 3 bases short and J 7 bases short, with 6 bases between. The germline CDR1 and CDR2 sequences are DFQATT and SNEGSKA (reference sequence). This CDR3 has 10 amino acids. The CDR3 DNA sequence: TGCAGTGCTAGTCCGAGTGGCTACACCTTC. This gives the protein CSASPSGYTF.

The chain links TRBV5-1 to TRBJ1-1; TRBD1 matches 7 bases. Losses at the gene ends were 0 bases for V and 9 bases for J; bases not matched to a gene: 8. The CDR3 covers 14 residues. Germline loops: CDR1 SGHRS, CDR2 YFSETQ. The CDR3: CASSLEGTAEKAFF. The CDR3 DNA reads as TGCGCCAGCAGCTTGGAGGGGACAGCCGAAAAAGCTTTCTTT. Drawing the rest from reference TRBV5-1 and TRBJ1-1, the complete variable domain is KAGVTQTPRYLIKTRGQQVTLSCSPISGHRSVSWYQQTPGQGLQFLFEYFSETQRNKGNFPGRFSGRQFSNSRSEMNVSTLELGDSALYLCASSLEGTAEKAFFGQGTRLTVV.

This rearrangement joins TRBV25-1 to TRBJ1-2; D gene ambiguous. Germline-derived CDR1 and CDR2 are MGHDK and SYGVNS. V dropped 6 bases and J dropped 0 bases, with 17 bases sitting between them. CDR3 size: 16 residues. In DNA, the CDR3 is TGTGCCAGCAGAGGTCAACTGACGAAGTCTAACTATGGCTACACCTTC. This codes for CASRGQLTKSNYGYTF.

The rearrangement joins TRBV9 to TRBJ2-3, with TRBD1 matching 7 bases. CDR1 and CDR2 from the germline V gene are SGDLS and YYNGEE. The CDR3 is made up of 16 amino acids. V dropped 4 bases and J dropped 1; count of bases not matched to a gene: 9. CDR3 DNA: TGTGCCAGCAGCTCAGACAGGGATTTCGGCACAGATACGCAGTATTTT. This gives the protein CASSSDRDFGTDTQYF.

Here the CDR3 DNA reads TGTGCCAGCAGCTCGGGACTATTCACAGATACGCAGTATTTT. It yields the protein CASSSGLFTDTQYF. The chain is built from TRBV7-2 and TRBJ2-3; 7 bases align to TRBD2. The CDR3 covers 14 residues. V shed 4 bases and J 2 bases; nucleotides not matched to a gene: 3. CDR1 SGHTA and CDR2 FQGNSA come from the germline V gene.

As regards this clone: Other DNA sequences in this specimen translate into the identical CDR3. The V and J genes are TRBV6-5 and TRBJ2-7, with D perhaps matching TRBD2 (5 bases). The germline CDR1 and CDR2 sequences are MNHEY and SVGAGI. Trimming cost V 0 bases and J 4 bases, with 10 bases left between them. CDR3 length: 14 amino acids. This chain's CDR3 is CASSYSGGLYEQYF. For the CDR3, the DNA is TGTGCCAGCAGTTACTCTGGCGGGTTATACGAGCAGTACTTC.

This clone appeared once. The chain combines TRBV25-1 with TRBJ2-3, with TRBD2 matching 7 bases. Germline CDR1 reads MGHDK; CDR2 reads SYGVNS. With 2 bases clipped from V and 7 bases from J, the junction kept 12 bases outside the gene matches. This CDR3 has 16 amino acids. The CDR3 DNA reads as TGTGCCAGCAGTGAAGGAGGGGTGGGAGGGCCTAATACGCAGTATTTT. It specifies CASSEGGVGGPNTQYF.

The CDR3 loop is CASSANTAYGYTF. CDR3 coding DNA: TGTGCCAGCAGTGCTAACACAGCCTATGGCTACACCTTC. The rearrangement joins TRBV25-1 to TRBJ1-2; no clear D gene. The length of the CDR3 is 13 residues. Trimming removed 4 bases from V and 4 bases from J, with 10 bases in between. Germline V CDR1 and CDR2: MGHDK, SYGVNS.

The chain joins TRBV2 to TRBJ1-5; perhaps TRBD1 as D (6 bases). Deletions cut 1 base from V and 4 bases from J, with 11 bases between. Germline CDR1 is SNHLY and CDR2 is FYNNEI. This CDR3 contains 15 residues. CDR3 protein: CASSEEQGINQPQHF. For the CDR3, the DNA is TGTGCCAGCAGTGAAGAACAGGGAATAAATCAGCCCCAGCATTTT.

The rearrangement joins TRBV6-5 to TRBJ1-1; D is possibly TRBD1 (6 bases). The CDR3 totals 14 residues. V was trimmed by 2 bases and J by 9 bases, leaving 16 bases between them. Germline V lookup: CDR1 MNHEY, CDR2 SVGAGI. In DNA, the CDR3 is TGTGCCAGCAGTTACGGGGGCACGTCGACGAAAGCTTTCTTT. Its translation is CASSYGGTSTKAFF.

This clone has just one count. This chain uses TRBV10-1 with TRBJ2-4; 10 bases map to TRBD2. The CDR3 runs 14 residues. Germline V gene data show CDR1 as WNHNN and CDR2 as SYGVQD (reference sequence). V dropped 0 bases and J dropped 9; count of bases not matched to a gene: 2. The CDR3 DNA reads TGCGCCAGCAGTGAGTCGGTAGCGGGAGGCATTCAGTACTTC. Translating gives CASSESVAGGIQYF.

The CDR3 nucleotides read TGTGCCAGCAGCTTATCTAACTATGGCTACACCTTC. This translates into CASSLSNYGYTF. J is TRBJ1-2 and V is TRBV9; D is unclear. The germline gives CDR1 SGDLS, CDR2 YYNGEE. V dropped 4 bases and J dropped 0 bases, with 4 bases sitting between them. CDR3 length: 12 residues.

Only one count was recorded for this clone. The chain links TRBV30 to TRBJ1-5; no reliable D call. The V gene lost 5 bases and the J gene lost 1 base, with 12 bases spanning the gap. Germline CDR1 reads GTSNPN; CDR2 reads SVGIG (reference sequence). This CDR3 has 14 residues. CDR3 loop: CAWGSAGSNQPQHF. The DNA of the CDR3 is TGTGCCTGGGGATCAGCCGGCAGCAATCAGCCCCAGCATTTT.

This clone was seen a few times. J is TRBJ2-2 and V is TRBV6-1; TRBD1 might be the D (5 bases). The CDR3 is 13 amino acids. The germline V and J ends were trimmed by 6 bases and 3 bases, with 8 bases remaining between them. The germline V gene encodes CDR1 MNHNS and CDR2 SASEGT. CDR3: CASRVTDTGELFF. The CDR3, as DNA: TGTGCCAGCAGAGTGACAGACACCGGGGAGCTGTTTTTT.

This clone has ten or more counts. This CDR3 is also generated by other DNA sequences in the sample. The chain has TRBV27 and TRBJ2-6; 9 bases line up with TRBD1. The V gene's germline CDR1 is MNHEY and CDR2 SMNVEV (reference sequence). Trimming took 5 bases from V and 4 from J; bases not matched to a gene: 3. The CDR3 is 15 residues long. CDR3 region: CASSGTGSGANVLTF. CDR3 nucleotide sequence: TGTGCCAGCAGTGGGACAGGGTCAGGGGCCAACGTCCTGACTTTC.

CDR3 sequence reads: CASSRGTGSYNEQFF. CDR3 sequence (DNA): TGTGCCAGCAGCAGAGGGACAGGCTCCTACAATGAGCAGTTCTTC. The V gene is TRBV5-6, the J gene TRBJ2-1; 8 nucleotides agree with TRBD1. The V gene end was trimmed by 4 bases and the J gene end by 0 bases; junction bases not matched to a gene: 3. This CDR3 contains 15 residues. Germline V gives CDR1 SGHDT, CDR2 YYEEEE.

The chain is built from TRBV30 and TRBJ1-2; D possibly corresponds to TRBD1 (5 bases). V was trimmed by 2 bases and J by 0 bases, leaving 10 bases between them. The CDR3 extends over 14 amino acids. Germline CDR1 and CDR2: GTSNPN and SVGIG (reference sequence). In DNA form, the CDR3 reads TGTGCCTGGAGTCAGGGTGGCCCTAACTATGGCTACACCTTC. It encodes CAWSQGGPNYGYTF.

The rearrangement links TRBV30 to TRBJ1-5; a weak D match, TRBD1 (5 bases). This CDR3 spans 13 amino acids. The V end was cut by 4 bases, the J end by 5 bases, with 12 bases between. Germline CDR1 GTSNPN, CDR2 SVGIG (reference sequence). CDR3 bases: TGTGCCTGGACAGGCGGGGGAGATCAGCCCCAGCATTTT. Amino acids: CAWTGGGDQPQHF. Together with reference TRBV30 and TRBJ1-5, the CDR3 gives the full variable domain: SQTIHQWPATLVQPVGSPLSLECTVEGTSNPNLYWYRQAAGRGLQLLFYSVGIGQISSEVPQNLSASRPQDRQFILSSKKLLLSDSGFYLCAWTGGGDQPQHFGDGTRLSIL.

The CDR3 nucleotides read TGCGCCAGCAGGCGGGACCTACCTGGAAACACCATATATTTT. It is translated as CASRRDLPGNTIYF. The V call is TRBV5-1, the J call TRBJ1-3; tentative D call: TRBD1 (5 bases). CDR1 is SGHRS and CDR2 is YFSETQ in the germline V gene. The V end was cut by 5 bases, the J end by 2 bases, with 11 bases between. There are 14 residues in the CDR3.

The chain is built from TRBV19 and TRBJ1-2, with D possibly matching TRBD1 (5 bases). Germline assignment: CDR1 LNHDA and CDR2 SQIVND (reference sequence). The CDR3 is made up of 13 amino acids. V was trimmed by 3 bases and J by 7 bases, leaving 12 bases between them. CDR3 sequence: CASSIQGVGGYTF. The CDR3 nucleotides read TGTGCCAGTAGTATCCAGGGAGTAGGTGGCTACACCTTC.

The chain couples TRBV21-1 to TRBJ2-7; the table's TRBD1 call for D was not verified on the DNA. TRBV21-1 is noted as a pseudogene. This CDR3 has 15 residues. CDR3 in amino acids: CASSKDRWRRDEQYF. The CDR3 DNA is TGTGCCAGCAGCAAAGACAGGTGGCGAAGGGACGAGCAGTACTTC.

The chain uses TRBV11-2 and TRBJ1-1; perhaps TRBD1 as D (5 bases). CDR3 size: 13 residues. V lost 5 bases, J lost 0 bases, and 7 bases lay in between. Germline CDR1 SGHAT, CDR2 FQNNGV. The chain's CDR3 is CASSKTVNTEAFF. The CDR3 coding sequence is TGTGCCAGCAGCAAGACAGTGAACACTGAAGCTTTCTTT.

The V and J genes are TRBV10-3 and TRBJ2-2; possible D gene TRBD1, 6 bases. The CDR3 consists of 15 residues. The V gene's germline CDR1 is ENHRY and CDR2 SYGVKD. The V and J ends lost 3 bases and 3 bases respectively, with 11 bases between them. DNA of the CDR3: TGTGCCATCAGTGACAGCGGACAGTACACCGGGGAGCTGTTTTTT. Its translation: CAISDSGQYTGELFF.

This clone was seen a few times. V gene TRBV12-5 combines with J gene TRBJ1-1; 7 nucleotides line up with TRBD1. This CDR3 has 11 amino acids. The germline gives CDR1 LGHNT, CDR2 FRNRAP. The J segment lost 8 bases and the V segment lost 5 bases, leaving 2 bases of the junction unmatched. The CDR3 DNA is TGTGCTAGTGGTGAGGGGGCCGAAGCTTTCTTT. Its protein product is CASGEGAEAFF.

The chain recombines TRBV9 with TRBJ2-2, with D possibly matching TRBD1 (6 bases). V shed 4 bases and J shed 1 base, with 11 bases lying between them. The CDR3 covers 15 residues. The germline V gene has CDR1 SGDLS and CDR2 YYNGEE. CDR3 residues: CASSLTGQNTGELFF. The CDR3 DNA sequence: TGTGCCAGCAGCCTGACGGGACAGAACACCGGGGAGCTGTTTTTT.

The chain joins TRBV28 to TRBJ2-5, with D possibly TRBD1 on 5 matching bases. Trimming stripped 7 bases from V and 4 bases from J, with 13 bases between. The CDR3 is 13 residues long. CDR1 and CDR2 (germline): MDHEN, SYDVKM. CDR3 in DNA: TGTGCCAGCATAAAGGGGAATGGAGAGACCCAGTACTTC. This translates into CASIKGNGETQYF.